These 21 T cell receptor beta chains came from one sample sequenced in a study of cytomegalovirus exposure and HLA in healthy donors. PCR primers comprised 60 Vbeta and 13 Jbeta primers. Produced via immunoSEQ multiplex PCR; TCRdb's table is partial and in-frame only. The table includes 95,000 to 150,000 clones, 15% to 17% detected once. The specimen sequenced was PBMCs. The origin of the receptors is a young woman in good health and CMV-seronegative.

This clone was observed a few times. The CDR3 protein is CASSLAPDSEAFF. The CDR3 DNA sequence: TGCGCCAGCAGCTTGGCCCCCGACAGTGAAGCTTTCTTT. V usage is TRBV5-1 and J usage is TRBJ1-1, with D possibly TRBD1 on 5 matching bases. Germline lookup yields CDR1 SGHRS and CDR2 YFSETQ. Trimming left V 0 bases short and J 7 bases short, with 10 bases between. The CDR3 length is 13 residues.

The rearrangement joins TRBV5-1 to TRBJ2-1; 15 nucleotides agree with TRBD2. This CDR3 spans 15 amino acids. V lost 4 bases to trimming and J lost 7 bases; unmatched junction nucleotides: 3. Germline CDR1 reads SGHRS; CDR2 reads YFSETQ. The CDR3 nucleotides read TGCGCCAGCAGCCAAGGGACTAGCGGGGGGAATGAGCAGTTCTTC. Translating gives CASSQGTSGGNEQFF. Drawing the rest from reference TRBV5-1 and TRBJ2-1, the complete variable domain is KAGVTQTPRYLIKTRGQQVTLSCSPISGHRSVSWYQQTPGQGLQFLFEYFSETQRNKGNFPGRFSGRQFSNSRSEMNVSTLELGDSALYLCASSQGTSGGNEQFFGPGTRLTVL.

A few counts support this clone. The chain is built from TRBV19 and TRBJ1-1, with 7 bases matching TRBD1. From germline, CDR1 is LNHDA and CDR2 SQIVND (reference sequence). V lost 1 base and J lost 0; bases outside the gene matches: 2. This CDR3 spans 15 amino acids. Here the CDR3 reads CASSIGGQMNTEAFF. CDR3 in DNA: TGTGCCAGTAGTATAGGGGGACAGATGAACACTGAAGCTTTCTTT.

This clone came up a few times. The gene calls are TRBV7-8 and TRBJ1-2; D call uncertain. Trimming pared 5 bases from V and 7 bases from J, leaving 20 bases between. The germline gives CDR1 SGHVS, CDR2 FQNEAQ. The CDR3 sequence is 15 residues long. The CDR3 DNA is TGTGCCAGCAGCGAGGAGCCTTGGTCTTTCCCTGGCTACACCTTC. Protein sequence: CASSEEPWSFPGYTF.

The chain uses TRBV28 and TRBJ2-3, with a tentative D call TRBD1 (6 bases). The CDR3 is made up of 14 amino acids. V was pared by 6 bases and J by 5 bases, with 15 bases between. Germline CDR1 is MDHEN and CDR2 is SYDVKM. CDR3 DNA sequence: TGTGCCAGCAGCCCCCCGTTCAGGGGAGATACGCAGTATTTT. Amino acid sequence: CASSPPFRGDTQYF.

This clone occurred a few times. The V gene is TRBV6-1, the J gene TRBJ1-4, with a possible D match to TRBD1 (6 bases). Germline V gene lookup returns CDR1 MNHNS and CDR2 SASEGT. Trimming pared 7 bases from V and 6 bases from J, leaving 12 bases between. CDR3 length: 13 residues. Here the CDR3 DNA reads TGTGCCAGCATCTCACAGGGTTATGAAAAACTGTTTTTT. It translates to CASISQGYEKLFF.

This clone was recorded only once. The V call is TRBV5-1, the J call TRBJ1-2; a weak D match, TRBD1 (6 bases). The CDR3 loop spans 13 amino acids. V lost 4 bases to trimming and J lost 4 bases, with 11 bases between them. Looked up from germline, CDR1 is SGHRS and CDR2 is YFSETQ. CDR3 residues: CASSMVDSYGYTF. CDR3 DNA: TGCGCCAGCAGCATGGTGGACAGCTATGGCTACACCTTC.

The CDR3 sequence is CASSLAGRGLIHGYTF. Written as DNA, the CDR3 is TGTGCCAGCAGCTTAGCGGGCAGGGGGTTGATACACGGCTACACCTTC. The chain is built from TRBV7-9 and TRBJ1-2, with 7 bases identical to TRBD1. The CDR3 has 16 amino acids. Germline values: CDR1 SEHNR, CDR2 FQNEAQ (reference sequence). After removal of 0 bases from V and 8 bases from J, the junction contained 12 bases not matched to a gene.

The V call is TRBV7-9, the J call TRBJ1-4; TRBD1 aligns across 10 bases. The J segment lost 0 bases and the V segment lost 5 bases, leaving 3 bases of the junction unmatched. The CDR3 runs to 16 residues. Germline V gene data show CDR1 as SEHNR and CDR2 as FQNEAQ (reference sequence). The CDR3 is CASSRGQGTTNEKLFF. CDR3 in DNA: TGTGCCAGCAGCCGGGGACAGGGGACAACTAATGAAAAACTGTTTTTT. The complete variable domain, with remaining parts taken from reference TRBV7-9 and TRBJ1-4, reads DTGVSQNPRHKITKRGQNVTFRCDPISEHNRLYWYRQTLGQGPEFLTYFQNEAQLEKSRLLSDRFSAERPKGSFSTLEIQRTEQGDSAMYLCASSRGQGTTNEKLFFGSGTQLSVL.

On this clone: No conserved phenylalanine or tryptophan ends this CDR3, so it is likely a read error. It is unclear where the CDR3 begins or ends on the DNA, so no DNA is shown, and the CDR3 is as TCRdb lists it. The chain carries TRBV19 and TRBJ1-5; the table assigns TRBD1, which was not confirmed against the DNA. Germline CDR1 LNHDA, CDR2 SQIVND (reference sequence). The CDR3 is 14 amino acids in total, end residues counted. The CDR3 sequence: CASSIARGNQPKHL.

The J gene is TRBJ2-7, the V gene TRBV11-1; TRBD1 matches at 10 bases. The CDR3 contains 15 residues. V lost 6 bases, J lost 5 bases, and 10 bases stayed unmatched. Germline values: CDR1 SGHAT, CDR2 FQDESV (reference sequence). The CDR3 loop reads CASRGLRTGGDEQYF. Here the CDR3 DNA reads TGTGCCAGCAGGGGATTGCGGACAGGGGGGGACGAGCAGTACTTC.

The chain employs TRBV5-5 and TRBJ2-3, with 8 bases identical to TRBD1. J lost 1 base, V lost 5 bases, and 12 bases had no gene match. The CDR3 has 17 residues. Germline CDR1 reads SGHKS; CDR2 reads YYEKEE (reference sequence). CDR3: CASRRPPGQGGTDTQYF. In DNA, the CDR3 is TGTGCCAGCAGACGCCCCCCTGGACAGGGTGGCACAGATACGCAGTATTTT.

This clone was counted a few times. The chain joins TRBV28 to TRBJ2-7; D is unclear. Germline-derived CDR1 and CDR2 are MDHEN and SYDVKM. Trimming took 8 bases from V and 0 from J, leaving 8 bases between them. The CDR3 extends over 12 amino acids. The CDR3 DNA follows: TGTGCCAGCTGGTCTAGCTCCTACGAGCAGTACTTC. This encodes CASWSSSYEQYF.

The chain employs TRBV5-6 and TRBJ1-1; the match to TRBD1 covers 10 bases. The junction had 8 bases not matched to a gene; V was cut back by 4 bases and J by 8 bases. This CDR3 comprises 14 residues. Germline assignment: CDR1 SGHDT and CDR2 YYEEEE. CDR3 amino acids: CASSLGQGIREAFF. DNA for the CDR3: TGTGCCAGCAGCCTGGGACAGGGGATAAGAGAAGCTTTCTTT.

This chain links TRBV9 with TRBJ1-2, with D hard to call. The CDR3 is made up of 13 amino acids. V lost 4 bases and J lost 3, with 10 bases in between. The germline V gene encodes CDR1 SGDLS and CDR2 YYNGEE. CDR3 sequence (DNA): TGTGCCAGCAGCCGAGAGAGGGACTATGGCTACACCTTC. Amino acids: CASSRERDYGYTF.

This clone is a singleton in its sample. The chain carries TRBV7-9 and TRBJ2-7; 9 nucleotides align to TRBD1. The CDR3 consists of 17 residues. In germline, CDR1 is SEHNR, CDR2 FQNEAQ (reference sequence). The ends lost 6 bases at V and 3 bases at J; junction bases unmatched: 15. For the CDR3, the DNA is TGTGCCAGCAGACCTGTGATGGGACTGACAGGGGGCTACGAGCAGTACTTC. Translating it yields CASRPVMGLTGGYEQYF.

In this sample, this clone turned up a few times. CDR3 sequence (DNA): TGCAGCGTTGAAGAAACGGCAGGCCGGGGGAGCACAGATACGCAGTATTTT. Its protein product is CSVEETAGRGSTDTQYF. This chain links TRBV29-1 with TRBJ2-3; weak D call: TRBD2 (6 bases). CDR3 size: 17 residues. V gave up 0 bases and J gave up 0 bases, with 16 bases separating them. Germline V gives CDR1 SQVTM, CDR2 ANQGSEA.

This clone came up a few times. V gene TRBV5-4 combines with J gene TRBJ2-3, with D perhaps matching TRBD2 (6 bases). Germline V gene sequence: CDR1 SGHNT, CDR2 YYREEE (reference sequence). The length of the CDR3 is 16 residues. Trimming removed 0 bases at V and 5 bases at J, with 16 bases between. This chain's CDR3 is CASSLEGSGGQDTQYF. The CDR3 DNA sequence: TGTGCCAGCAGCTTGGAAGGTTCTGGAGGGCAAGATACGCAGTATTTT.

The V call is TRBV6-6, the J call TRBJ2-7, with 7 bases lining up with TRBD1. The CDR3 runs 15 residues. Germline-derived CDR1 and CDR2 are MNHNY and SVGAGI (reference sequence). Trimming cost V 0 bases and J 2 bases; bases outside gene matches: 4. Here the CDR3 DNA reads TGTGCCAGCAGTTACTCTCCGGGACAGACCTACGAGCAGTACTTC. Its translation is CASSYSPGQTYEQYF.

This clone occurred a few times. The chain links TRBV19 to TRBJ2-3; D remains ambiguous. CDR3 length: 12 amino acids. Germline CDR1 reads LNHDA; CDR2 reads SQIVND (reference sequence). The V end was cut by 6 bases, the J end by 6 bases, with 10 bases between. CDR3 region: CASRRPFDTQYF. The CDR3 DNA follows: TGTGCCAGTAGGCGGCCCTTCGATACGCAGTATTTT.

V and J are TRBV29-1 and TRBJ2-5, with D perhaps TRBD2 (5 bases). The V gene's germline CDR1 is SQVTM and CDR2 ANQGSEA. The germline V and J ends were trimmed by 4 bases and 4 bases, with 10 bases remaining between them. This CDR3 spans 12 amino acids. This CDR3 is CSVATRGETQYF. The CDR3 coding sequence is TGCAGCGTTGCCACTAGAGGAGAGACCCAGTACTTC.